Listed below are T cell receptor beta chains from one sample, sequenced in a study of cytomegalovirus exposure and HLA in healthy donors. Using immunoSEQ multiplex PCR, the repertoire was profiled, and TCRdb retains in-frame clones only, with some absent. The top ten clones hold roughly 6% of a sample with nearly 110,000 clones, roughly 76% of them seen once. Sequencing used PBMCs. Receptors were obtained from a woman aged 45 to 65 in good health and CMV-seropositive. Each CDR3 is given with its conserved first and last residue. A D gene is named only where the DNA matches it firmly. Clone size is shown for a subset of rows, as once, few, many or a class of expanded clone.

-,TRBV18,TRBD1,TRBJ1-1,CASSPAQGAWAEAFF,TGTGCCAGCTCACCCGCTCAGGGGGCGTGGGCTGAAGCTTTCTTT
-,TRBV7-6,TRBD1,TRBJ2-3,CASSLAPRGDTQYF,TGTGCCAGCAGCTTAGCCCCCAGGGGGGATACGCAGTATTTT
-,TRBV5-4,-,TRBJ1-6,CASTKGSPGGSPLHF,TGTGCCAGCACGAAAGGGAGCCCCGGGGGTTCACCCCTCCACTTT
-,TRBV5-4,TRBD1,TRBJ1-1,CASSLVQGVGAFF,TGTGCCAGCAGCTTGGTACAGGGGGTCGGAGCTTTCTTT
-,TRBV5-4,TRBD1,TRBJ1-6,CASSLDRGLTPLHF,TGTGCCAGCAGCTTAGACAGGGGGTTAACACCCCTCCACTTT
-,TRBV6-5,TRBD1,TRBJ1-4,CASRAQGAFGEKLFF,TGTGCCAGCAGAGCTCAGGGGGCATTCGGTGAAAAACTGTTTTTT
-,TRBV5-1,-,TRBJ2-5,CASSPGTSTQETQYF,TGCGCCAGCAGCCCCGGGACTTCTACGCAAGAGACCCAGTACTTC
-,TRBV9,-,TRBJ2-1,CASSVGRVGTEQFF,TGTGCCAGCAGCGTAGGGCGTGTGGGCACTGAGCAGTTCTTC
-,TRBV5-1,-,TRBJ2-1,CASSLAVWTANNEQFF,TGCGCCAGCAGCTTGGCCGTATGGACAGCCAACAATGAGCAGTTCTTC
-,TRBV13,-,TRBJ1-1,CASSRRALNTEAFF,TGTGCCAGCAGCCGGCGGGCATTGAACACTGAAGCTTTCTTT
-,TRBV7-9,-,TRBJ2-5,CASSSGIQETQYF,TGTGCCAGCAGCTCCGGGATCCAAGAGACCCAGTACTTC
-,TRBV4-1,-,TRBJ1-2,CASSQDRGQGRYGYTF,TGCGCCAGCAGCCAAGATAGGGGCCAGGGAAGGTATGGCTACACCTTC
-,TRBV10-3,-,TRBJ1-4,CAIKAGTNEKLFF,TGTGCCATCAAGGCAGGGACTAATGAAAAACTGTTTTTT
-,TRBV7-9,TRBD2,TRBJ2-7,CASSPSGGPTYEQYF,TGTGCCAGCAGTCCTAGCGGGGGACCTACCTACGAGCAGTACTTC
few,TRBV7-2,-,TRBJ1-5,CASSLDRVSKPQHF,TGTGCCAGCAGCTTAGACCGGGTATCGAAGCCCCAGCATTTT
few,TRBV2,-,TRBJ1-4,CASSEGEGRTRMFF,TGTGCCAGCAGTGAGGGGGAGGGAAGGACCCGGATGTTTTTT
-,TRBV10-3,TRBD1,TRBJ1-6,CAISQPSGTGDSPLHF,TGTGCCATCAGCCAGCCCTCCGGGACAGGGGATTCACCCCTCCACTTT
-,TRBV6-1,TRBD1,TRBJ1-1,CACNRGINTEAFF,TGTGCCTGTAACAGGGGAATTAACACTGAAGCTTTCTTT
-,TRBV28,-,TRBJ1-4,CASSLGGWDEKLFF,TGTGCCAGCAGTTTGGGGGGGTGGGATGAAAAACTGTTTTTT
few,TRBV5-6,-,TRBJ1-6,CASSLDIGDIGSYNSPLHF,TGTGCCAGCAGCTTGGATATCGGGGACATCGGCTCCTATAATTCACCCCTCCACTTT
-,TRBV15,-,TRBJ2-2,CATSIRGSNTGELFF,TGTGCCACCAGCATCCGGGGGTCGAACACCGGGGAGCTGTTTTTT
-,TRBV5-1,-,TRBJ1-1,CASSLEGLPNTEAFF,TGCGCCAGCAGCTTGGAAGGACTGCCGAACACTGAAGCTTTCTTT
many,TRBV20-1,-,TRBJ2-7,CSARSGTEQYF,TGCAGTGCTAGAAGTGGGACTGAGCAGTACTTC
-,TRBV10-3,-,TRBJ1-1,CAISDQGTTEAFF,TGTGCCATCAGTGATCAGGGGACGACTGAAGCTTTCTTT
-,TRBV18,TRBD1,TRBJ1-6,CASSPQGALPYNSPLHF,TGTGCCAGCTCACCACAGGGGGCCCTACCATATAATTCACCCCTCCACTTT
-,TRBV5-1,-,TRBJ2-7,CASSLDGTLTYEQYF,TGCGCCAGCAGCTTGGATGGGACACTGACCTACGAGCAGTACTTC
-,TRBV7-2,TRBD1,TRBJ2-7,CASSLDRGHEQYF,TGTGCCAGCAGCCTCGACAGGGGGCACGAGCAGTACTTC
few,TRBV6-5,-,TRBJ1-1,CASSYSGAGVAEAFF,TGTGCCAGCAGTTACTCCGGGGCAGGGGTAGCTGAAGCTTTCTTT
-,TRBV7-9,-,TRBJ2-7,CASSPQQSRISYEQYF,TGTGCCAGCAGCCCCCAACAGAGCAGAATATCCTACGAGCAGTACTTC
-,TRBV7-2,-,TRBJ2-2,CASSLGQWGPGELFF,TGTGCCAGCAGCTTAGGCCAGTGGGGGCCCGGGGAGCTGTTTTTT
-,TRBV28,-,TRBJ2-1,CASSFYLPSVGLKRNEQFF,TGTGCCAGCAGTTTCTATCTCCCTTCTGTAGGCCTTAAGCGGAATGAGCAGTTCTTC
-,TRBV19,-,TRBJ2-7,CASSPGQLYEQYF,TGTGCCAGTAGTCCAGGACAGCTCTACGAGCAGTACTTC
-,TRBV28,-,TRBJ2-7,CASSLPLGASGEQYF,TGTGCCAGCAGTTTACCGTTGGGGGCCTCGGGCGAGCAGTACTTC
-,TRBV27,-,TRBJ2-7,CASSLYPRAAYEQYF,TGTGCCAGCAGTTTATACCCCAGGGCCGCCTACGAGCAGTACTTC
-,TRBV13,TRBD2,TRBJ2-3,CASSLTSGGATQYF,TGTGCCAGCAGCCTGACTAGCGGGGGGGCCACGCAGTATTTT
-,TRBV7-6,TRBD1,TRBJ1-1,CASSSQRGRSGNTEAFF,TGTGCCAGCAGCTCCCAAAGGGGGCGCTCGGGCAACACTGAAGCTTTCTTT
-,TRBV5-1,-,TRBJ2-7,CASSSAPAGHEQYF,TGCGCCAGCAGCTCGGCGCCAGCCGGACACGAGCAGTACTTC
-,TRBV6-1,TRBD2,TRBJ2-3,CASSATSGGITDTQYF,TGTGCCAGCAGTGCGACTAGCGGGGGGATCACAGATACGCAGTATTTT
-,TRBV6-1,TRBD1,TRBJ1-6,CASSEQQGLAPLHF,TGTGCCAGCAGTGAACAACAGGGGTTGGCACCCCTCCACTTT
-,TRBV28,TRBD1,TRBJ1-5,CASRKDREVQPQHF,TGTGCCAGCAGAAAAGACAGGGAGGTACAGCCCCAGCATTTT
few,TRBV5-1,TRBD1,TRBJ2-1,CASSSATTGGYNEQFF,TGCGCCAGCAGCTCGGCAACGACAGGGGGGTACAATGAGCAGTTCTTC
few,TRBV4-2,TRBD1,TRBJ1-1,CASSPRTGMNTEAFF,TGTGCCAGCAGCCCGCGGACAGGGATGAACACTGAAGCTTTCTTT
-,TRBV5-1,-,TRBJ2-1,CASSPQTDYNEQFF,TGCGCCAGCAGCCCCCAGACAGACTACAATGAGCAGTTCTTC
-,TRBV7-2,-,TRBJ2-3,CASSLARVTDTQYF,TGTGCCAGCAGCTTAGCTAGAGTCACAGATACGCAGTATTTT
-,TRBV4-1,TRBD1,TRBJ2-3,CASSRAGTGGIDTQYF,TGCGCCAGCAGTCGCGCCGGGACAGGGGGCATAGATACGCAGTATTTT
-,TRBV7-2,-,TRBJ1-2,CASSLILYGYTF,TGTGCCAGCAGCCTTATCTTGTATGGCTACACCTTC
-,TRBV19,TRBD1,TRBJ2-7,CASSQRPGTAYEQYF,TGTGCCAGTAGTCAGCGACCCGGGACAGCCTACGAGCAGTACTTC
-,TRBV28,-,TRBJ2-7,CASSLLGATGEQYF,TGTGCCAGCAGTTTATTAGGGGCTACGGGCGAGCAGTACTTC
-,TRBV6-5,TRBD1,TRBJ2-7,CASRGQGAGSYEQYF,TGTGCCAGCAGGGGACAGGGGGCTGGTTCCTACGAGCAGTACTTC
-,TRBV11-2,-,TRBJ1-1,CASSLGGNTEAFF,TGTGCCAGCAGCTTAGGCGGAAACACTGAAGCTTTCTTT
-,TRBV11-3,-,TRBJ2-7,CASSFRRPAYEQYF,TGTGCCAGCAGCTTTCGGCGGCCTGCCTACGAGCAGTACTTC
-,TRBV5-1,TRBD1,TRBJ1-1,CASSEGTGVYGAFF,TGCGCCAGCAGCGAAGGGACAGGTGTATATGGGGCTTTCTTT
-,TRBV11-2,-,TRBJ1-2,CASSSTKDRFSDNYGYTF,TGTGCCAGCAGTTCCACCAAGGACAGATTTTCCGATAACTATGGCTACACCTTC
-,TRBV7-6,TRBD1,TRBJ2-7,CASSPNKLGQSSYEQYF,TGTGCCAGCAGCCCAAACAAACTGGGACAGAGCTCCTACGAGCAGTACTTC
-,TRBV5-1,-,TRBJ2-3,CASSLAESSTDTQYF,TGCGCCAGCAGCTTGGCCGAGTCCTCCACAGATACGCAGTATTTT
-,TRBV5-1,TRBD2,TRBJ2-7,CASSRDGGVYEQYF,TGCGCCAGCAGCCGAGACGGGGGGGTCTACGAGCAGTACTTC
-,TRBV6-5,TRBD1,TRBJ1-1,CASSWPRTGRTEAFF,TGTGCCAGCAGTTGGCCAAGGACAGGACGCACTGAAGCTTTCTTT
-,TRBV6-5,-,TRBJ2-5,CASSYRSGMGQYF,TGTGCCAGCAGTTACAGGTCGGGGATGGGGCAGTACTTC